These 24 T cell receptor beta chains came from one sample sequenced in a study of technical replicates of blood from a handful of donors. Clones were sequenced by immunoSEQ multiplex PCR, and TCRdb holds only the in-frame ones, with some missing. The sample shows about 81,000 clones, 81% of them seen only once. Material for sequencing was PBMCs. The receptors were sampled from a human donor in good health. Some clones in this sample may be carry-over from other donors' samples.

CDR3 DNA sequence: TGTGCCAGCAGCCAAGATAACGGGGTAGCTTACACGCAGTATTTT. Protein: CASSQDNGVAYTQYF. This chain joins TRBV4-2 and TRBJ2-3; TRBD2 might be the D (5 bases). The V end was cut by 0 bases, the J end by 9 bases, with 16 bases between. Germline values: CDR1 LGHNA, CDR2 YNFKEQ. The CDR3 sequence is 15 residues long.

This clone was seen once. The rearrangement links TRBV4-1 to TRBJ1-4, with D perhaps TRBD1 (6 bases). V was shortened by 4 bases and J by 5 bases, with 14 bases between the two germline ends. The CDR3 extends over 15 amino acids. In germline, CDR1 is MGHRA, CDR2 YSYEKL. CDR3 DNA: TGCGCCAGCAGCCTAACCGCACAGGGAAATGAAAAACTGTTTTTT. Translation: CASSLTAQGNEKLFF.

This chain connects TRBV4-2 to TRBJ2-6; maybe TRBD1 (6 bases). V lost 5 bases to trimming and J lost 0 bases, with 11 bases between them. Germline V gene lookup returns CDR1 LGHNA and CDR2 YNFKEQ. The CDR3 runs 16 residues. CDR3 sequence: CASSAGQNSGANVLTF. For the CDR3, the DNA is TGTGCCAGCAGCGCTGGACAGAACTCTGGGGCCAACGTCCTGACTTTC.

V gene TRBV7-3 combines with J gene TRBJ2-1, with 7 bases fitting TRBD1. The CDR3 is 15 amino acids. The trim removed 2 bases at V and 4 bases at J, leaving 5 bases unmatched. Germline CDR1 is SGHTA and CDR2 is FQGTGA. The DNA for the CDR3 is TGTGCCAGCAGCTTACCTGTCAGGGGGTACAATGAGCAGTTCTTC. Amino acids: CASSLPVRGYNEQFF. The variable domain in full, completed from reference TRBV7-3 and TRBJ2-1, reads GAGVSQTPSNKVTEKGKYVELRCDPISGHTALYWYRQSLGQGPEFLIYFQGTGAADDSGLPNDRFFAVRPEGSVSTLKIQRTERGDSAVYLCASSLPVRGYNEQFFGPGTRLTVL.

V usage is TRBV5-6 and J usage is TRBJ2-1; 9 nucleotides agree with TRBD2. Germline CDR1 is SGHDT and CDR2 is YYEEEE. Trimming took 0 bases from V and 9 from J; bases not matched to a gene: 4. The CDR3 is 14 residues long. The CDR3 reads CASSLGASGAEQFF. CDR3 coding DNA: TGTGCCAGCAGCTTGGGCGCTAGCGGGGCTGAGCAGTTCTTC.

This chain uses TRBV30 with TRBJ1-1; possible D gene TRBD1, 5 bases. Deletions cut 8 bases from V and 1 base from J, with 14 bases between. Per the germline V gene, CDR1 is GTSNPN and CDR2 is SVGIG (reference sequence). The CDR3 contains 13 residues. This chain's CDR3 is CATTRVRNTEAFF. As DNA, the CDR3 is TGTGCCACGACCAGGGTAAGGAACACTGAAGCTTTCTTT.

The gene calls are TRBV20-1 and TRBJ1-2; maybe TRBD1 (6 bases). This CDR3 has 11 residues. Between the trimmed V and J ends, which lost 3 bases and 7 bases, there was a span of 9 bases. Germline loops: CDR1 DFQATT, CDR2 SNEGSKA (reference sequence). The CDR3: CSASHRAGYTF. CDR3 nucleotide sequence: TGCAGTGCTAGCCACAGGGCTGGCTACACCTTC.

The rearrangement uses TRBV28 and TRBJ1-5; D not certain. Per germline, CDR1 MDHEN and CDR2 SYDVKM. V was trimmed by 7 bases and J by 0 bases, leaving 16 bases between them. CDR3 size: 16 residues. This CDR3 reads CASNHAEGYSNQPQHF. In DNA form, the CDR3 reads TGTGCCAGCAATCATGCCGAGGGATATAGCAATCAGCCCCAGCATTTT.

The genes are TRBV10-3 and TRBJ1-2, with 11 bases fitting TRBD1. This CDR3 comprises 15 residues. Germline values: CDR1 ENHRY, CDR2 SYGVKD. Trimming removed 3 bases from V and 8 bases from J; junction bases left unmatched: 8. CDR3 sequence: CAISDYFGTGGGYTF. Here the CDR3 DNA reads TGTGCCATCAGTGACTATTTTGGGACAGGGGGAGGCTACACCTTC.

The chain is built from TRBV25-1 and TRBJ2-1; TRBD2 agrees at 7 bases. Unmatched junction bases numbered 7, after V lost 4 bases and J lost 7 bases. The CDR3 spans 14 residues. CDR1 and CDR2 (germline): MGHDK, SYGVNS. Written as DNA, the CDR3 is TGTGCCAGCAGTGTTGCGGGAGCTCGAAATGAGCAGTTCTTC. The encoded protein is CASSVAGARNEQFF.

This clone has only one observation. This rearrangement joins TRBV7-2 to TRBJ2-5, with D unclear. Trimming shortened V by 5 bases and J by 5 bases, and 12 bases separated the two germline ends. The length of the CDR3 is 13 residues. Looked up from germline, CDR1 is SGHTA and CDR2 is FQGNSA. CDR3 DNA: TGTGCCAGCAGCCCCAGTGTCGTGGAGACCCAGTACTTC. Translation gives CASSPSVVETQYF.

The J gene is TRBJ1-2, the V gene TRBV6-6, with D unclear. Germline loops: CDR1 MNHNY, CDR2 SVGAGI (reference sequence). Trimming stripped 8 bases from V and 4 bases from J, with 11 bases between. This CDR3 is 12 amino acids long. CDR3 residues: CASSREGYGYTF. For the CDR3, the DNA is TGTGCCAGCTCGCGGGAGGGCTATGGCTACACCTTC.

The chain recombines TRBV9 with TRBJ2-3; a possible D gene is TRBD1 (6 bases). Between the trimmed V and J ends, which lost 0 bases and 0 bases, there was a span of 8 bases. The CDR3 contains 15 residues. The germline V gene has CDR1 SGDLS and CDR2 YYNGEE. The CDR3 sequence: CASSVEGVSTDTQYF. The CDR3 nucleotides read TGTGCCAGCAGCGTAGAGGGGGTTAGCACAGATACGCAGTATTTT.

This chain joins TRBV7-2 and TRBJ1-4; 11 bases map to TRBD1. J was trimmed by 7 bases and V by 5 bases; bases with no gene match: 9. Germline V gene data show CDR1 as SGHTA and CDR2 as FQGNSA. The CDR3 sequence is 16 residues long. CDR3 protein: CASSPQGTGGGEKLFF. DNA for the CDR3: TGTGCCAGCAGCCCACAGGGGACAGGGGGAGGTGAAAAACTGTTTTTT.

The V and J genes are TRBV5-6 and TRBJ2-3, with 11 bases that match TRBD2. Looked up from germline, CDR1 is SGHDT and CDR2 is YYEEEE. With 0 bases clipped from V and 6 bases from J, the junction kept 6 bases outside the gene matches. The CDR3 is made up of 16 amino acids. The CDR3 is CASSLGSGGAKDTQYF. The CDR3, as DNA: TGTGCCAGCAGCTTGGGTAGCGGGGGGGCCAAGGATACGCAGTATTTT.

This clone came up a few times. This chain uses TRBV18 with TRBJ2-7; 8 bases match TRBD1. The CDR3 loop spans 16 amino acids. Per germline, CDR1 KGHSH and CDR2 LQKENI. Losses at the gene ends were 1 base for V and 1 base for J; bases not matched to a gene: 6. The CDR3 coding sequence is TGTGCCAGCTCACCACAGACAGGGGCCGTTTCCTACGAGCAGTACTTC. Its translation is CASSPQTGAVSYEQYF.

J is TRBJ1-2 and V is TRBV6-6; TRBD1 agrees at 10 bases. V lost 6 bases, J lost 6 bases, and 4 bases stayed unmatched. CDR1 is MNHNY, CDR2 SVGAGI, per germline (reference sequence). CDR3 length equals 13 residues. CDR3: CASRRTGGDGYTF. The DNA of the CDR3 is TGTGCCAGCAGGCGGACAGGGGGGGATGGCTACACCTTC.

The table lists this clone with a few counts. The chain's CDR3 is CASSVHSEQFF. CDR3 nucleotide sequence: TGTGCCAGCAGCGTACACAGTGAGCAGTTCTTC. The genes are TRBV9 and TRBJ2-1; no clear D gene. Germline CDR1 and CDR2: SGDLS and YYNGEE. V lost 1 base, J lost 9 bases, and 5 bases lay in between. The CDR3 has 11 amino acids.

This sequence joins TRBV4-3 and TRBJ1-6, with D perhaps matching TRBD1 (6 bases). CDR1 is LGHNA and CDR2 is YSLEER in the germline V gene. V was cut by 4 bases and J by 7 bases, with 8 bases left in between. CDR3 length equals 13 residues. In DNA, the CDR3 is TGCGCCAGCAGCCTCGGACAGAATTCACCCCTCCACTTT. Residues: CASSLGQNSPLHF.

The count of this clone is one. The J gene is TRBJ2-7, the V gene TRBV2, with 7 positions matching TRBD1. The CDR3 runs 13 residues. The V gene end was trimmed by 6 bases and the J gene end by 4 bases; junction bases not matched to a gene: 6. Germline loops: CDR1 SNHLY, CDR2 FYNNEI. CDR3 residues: CASSRDRFYEQYF. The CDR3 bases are TGTGCCAGCAGCAGGGACAGATTTTACGAGCAGTACTTC.

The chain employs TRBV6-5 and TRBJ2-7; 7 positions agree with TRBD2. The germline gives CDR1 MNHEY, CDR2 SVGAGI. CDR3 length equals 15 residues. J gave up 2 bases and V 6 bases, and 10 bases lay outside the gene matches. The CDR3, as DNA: TGTGCCAGCAGCCCGGACAAGCGGGGAACCTACGAGCAGTACTTC. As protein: CASSPDKRGTYEQYF.

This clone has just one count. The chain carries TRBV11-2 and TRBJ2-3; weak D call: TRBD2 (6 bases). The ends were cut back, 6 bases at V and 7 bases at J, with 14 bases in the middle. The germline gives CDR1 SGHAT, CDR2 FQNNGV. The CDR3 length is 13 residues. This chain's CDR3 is CASRPGGDHTQYF. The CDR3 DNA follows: TGTGCCAGCAGACCCGGAGGGGATCATACGCAGTATTTT.

The CDR3 sequence: CAWRGVLNTEAFF. CDR3 nucleotide sequence: TGTGCCTGGAGAGGGGTATTGAACACTGAAGCTTTCTTT. V gene TRBV30 combines with J gene TRBJ1-1; maybe TRBD1 (5 bases). The CDR3 has 13 residues. Germline V gene lookup returns CDR1 GTSNPN and CDR2 SVGIG (reference sequence). V dropped 3 bases and J dropped 0 bases, with 8 bases sitting between them.

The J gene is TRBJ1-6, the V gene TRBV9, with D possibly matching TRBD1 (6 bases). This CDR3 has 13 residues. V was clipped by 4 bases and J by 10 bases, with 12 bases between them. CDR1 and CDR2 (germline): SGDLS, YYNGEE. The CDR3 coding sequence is TGTGCCAGCAGCTACTACAGGGACTCACCCCTCCACTTT. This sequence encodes CASSYYRDSPLHF.